The 20 T cell receptor beta chains given below trace back to one sample, sequenced in a study of T cells after yellow fever vaccination. TCRdb recomputed calls from the 5' RACE reads with MiXCR, one row per CDR3 protein. The sample includes about 340,000 distinct CDR3 sequences, 8.7% of them seen just once. The input for sequencing was PBMCs, taken on the day of the first yellow fever vaccination. The receptors originated from a man aged 18 to 35 who received the YFV17D yellow fever vaccine.

The sample holds a few counts of this clonotype. V gene TRBV6-2 or TRBV6-3 combines with J gene TRBJ2-7; 7 nucleotides line up with TRBD2. V shed 3 bases, J shed 3 bases, and the junction held 8 bases outside the gene matches. Germline CDR1 reads MNHEY; CDR2 reads SVGEGT. CDR3 length equals 15 residues. The CDR3 DNA reads TGTGCCAGCAGTTATACGGGGGGATTGATCTACGAGCAGTACTTC. Translation: CASSYTGGLIYEQYF.

In this sample, this clonotype turned up many times. The chain is built from TRBV20-1 and TRBJ2-3, with TRBD2 as a possible D gene (7 bases). This CDR3 has 19 residues. The V end lost 0 bases, the J end lost 2 bases, and 24 bases lay between the germline ends. CDR1 and CDR2 from the germline V gene are DFQATT and SNEGSKA (reference sequence). The CDR3 here is CSAREADGGPTLITDTQYF. The CDR3 coding sequence is TGCAGTGCTAGAGAGGCGGACGGGGGGCCTACCCTTATCACAGATACGCAGTATTTT.

This clonotype came up a few times. This sequence joins TRBV6-1 and TRBJ2-7, with D perhaps TRBD1 or TRBD2 (5 bases each). There are 14 residues in the CDR3. The germline V gene has CDR1 MNHNS and CDR2 SASEGT. V was trimmed by 5 bases and J by 4 bases, leaving 15 bases between them. The CDR3 DNA follows: TGTGCCAGCAGTCCACGCCCCGGGGCTTACGAGCAGTACGTC. It codes for CASSPRPGAYEQYV.

In DNA form, the CDR3 reads TGTGCCAGCAGTCCGACAGGGTCGACTGAAGCTTTCTTT. This sequence encodes CASSPTGSTEAFF. V and J are TRBV12-3 or TRBV12-4 and TRBJ1-1; TRBD1 matches 7 bases. This CDR3 spans 13 amino acids. V trimming: 5 bases; J trimming: 5 bases; junction bases outside the gene matches: 5.

In this sample, this clonotype turned up a few times. The V call is TRBV6-1, the J call TRBJ1-1, with D unclear. Germline lookup yields CDR1 MNHNS and CDR2 SASEGT. V was pared by 2 bases and J by 0 bases, with 4 bases between. The CDR3 is made up of 13 amino acids. CDR3 sequence reads: CASSELLNTEAFF. The CDR3 DNA reads as TGTGCCAGCAGTGAACTGCTGAACACTGAAGCTTTCTTT.

The rearrangement joins TRBV18 to TRBJ2-5, with 11 bases matching TRBD2. Trimming took 1 base from V and 4 from J; bases not matched to a gene: 8. The CDR3 extends over 17 amino acids. Germline CDR1 reads KGHSH; CDR2 reads LQKENI. Written as DNA, the CDR3 is TGTGCCAGCTCACCACGCCCGGCTAGCGGGGGGCGAGAGACCCAGTACTTC. Translating gives CASSPRPASGGRETQYF.

A few counts support this clonotype. The gene calls are TRBV4-3 and TRBJ1-2; D unresolved. This CDR3 has 15 amino acids. The germline V gene has CDR1 LGHNA and CDR2 YSLEER. Trimming took 0 bases from V and 3 from J, leaving 11 bases between them. The CDR3 protein is CASSQEGTVYYGYTF. As DNA, the CDR3 is TGCGCCAGCAGCCAAGAAGGAACGGTTTACTATGGCTACACCTTC.

In this sample, this clonotype turned up a few times. CDR3 sequence (DNA): TGCAGCGTGGGACAGACACTCAATCAGCCCCAGCATTTT. Protein product: CSVGQTLNQPQHF. V is TRBV29-1 and J is TRBJ1-5; 7 positions agree with TRBD1. Germline-derived CDR1 and CDR2 are SQVTM and ANQGSEA. The V segment lost 6 bases and the J segment 3 bases; nucleotides outside the gene matches: 5. The CDR3 is 13 amino acids. Full variable domain (missing parts from reference TRBV29-1 and TRBJ1-5): SAVISQKPSRDICQRGTSLTIQCQVDSQVTMMFWYRQQPGQSLTLIATANQGSEATYESGFVIDKFPISRPNLTFSTLTVSNMSPEDSSIYLCSVGQTLNQPQHFGDGTRLSIL.

CDR3 coding DNA: TGTGCCAGCAGAGAGGGGGATCCATATGGCTACACCTTC. It is translated as CASREGDPYGYTF. The chain carries TRBV6-1 and TRBJ1-2, with D tentatively TRBD1 (6 bases). V dropped 6 bases and J dropped 5 bases, with 13 bases sitting between them. This CDR3 has 13 amino acids. CDR1 and CDR2 (germline): MNHNS, SASEGT.

This clonotype was observed many times. The V and J genes are TRBV12-3 or TRBV12-4 and TRBJ1-5, with D hard to call. Trimming stripped 4 bases from V and 6 bases from J, with 7 bases between. The CDR3 is 12 residues long. CDR3 coding DNA: TGTGCCAGCAGTTCCTTTCCTCAGCCCCAGCATTTT. It is translated as CASSSFPQPQHF.

J is TRBJ2-4 and V is TRBV20-1; tentatively, D is TRBD1 (8 bases). CDR1 is DFQATT, CDR2 SNEGSKA, per germline (reference sequence). The V end was cut by 5 bases, the J end by 8 bases, with 19 bases between. The CDR3 extends over 14 amino acids. CDR3 sequence: CSAGRDRSRDIQYF. The CDR3 DNA is TGCAGTGCTGGGAGGGACAGGAGTAGAGACATTCAGTACTTC.

This clonotype has just a few counts. This sequence joins TRBV29-1 and TRBJ1-2; 7 nucleotides agree with TRBD1. Germline assignment: CDR1 SQVTM and CDR2 ANQGSEA. This CDR3 is built from 16 residues. The ends lost 6 bases at V and 2 bases at J; junction bases unmatched: 15. CDR3 nucleotides: TGCAGCGTCCTCTGGGGGTGGGACAGAGGGAACTATGGCTACACCTTC. It specifies CSVLWGWDRGNYGYTF.

This clonotype occurred many times. The chain combines TRBV12-3 or TRBV12-4 with TRBJ2-3, with D maybe TRBD1 (6 bases). CDR3 length equals 15 residues. Trimming cost V 3 bases and J 0 bases, with 10 bases left between them. CDR3 nucleotides: TGTGCCAGCAGTTTCTGGACAGCTAGCACAGATACGCAGTATTTT. It codes for CASSFWTASTDTQYF.

The J gene is TRBJ1-2, the V gene TRBV30; D is undetermined. Germline lookup yields CDR1 GTSNPN and CDR2 SVGIG (reference sequence). The germline V and J ends were trimmed by 2 bases and 8 bases, with 18 bases remaining between them. CDR3 size: 14 residues. This CDR3 is CAWSPTDLGYGYTF. The CDR3 nucleotides read TGTGCCTGGAGTCCTACTGACCTTGGATACGGCTACACCTTC.

This clonotype showed up just a few times. The chain joins TRBV5-4 to TRBJ2-7, with a weak D call TRBD1 (5 bases). The CDR3 is 13 residues long. The germline V and J ends were trimmed by 1 base and 6 bases, with 11 bases remaining between them. Germline V CDR1 and CDR2: SGHNT, YYREEE (reference sequence). For the CDR3, the DNA is TGTGCCAGCAGCTTGCAGGGTTCCATCGAGCAGTACGTC. Amino acid sequence: CASSLQGSIEQYV.

J is TRBJ2-7 and V is TRBV7-2, with a tentative D call TRBD1 (6 bases). CDR1 is SGHTA, CDR2 FQGNSA, per germline. Trimming removed 4 bases at V and 4 bases at J, with 17 bases between. The CDR3 is made up of 15 amino acids. This CDR3 is CASSSGPGQIYEQYV. CDR3 nucleotides: TGTGCCAGCAGCTCCGGACCGGGACAAATATACGAGCAGTACGTC.

This clonotype was counted ten times or more. This chain connects TRBV5-1 to TRBJ2-2, with TRBD2 identical over 7 bases. The CDR3 has 17 residues. The V gene's germline CDR1 is SGHRS and CDR2 YFSETQ. Unmatched junction bases numbered 7, after V lost 0 bases and J lost 2 bases. CDR3 nucleotides: TGCGCCAGCAGCTTGGCCGGGAGGCACGCCAACACCGGGGAGCTGTTTTTT. Amino acid sequence: CASSLAGRHANTGELFF.

The chain has TRBV13 and TRBJ2-5; D might be TRBD2 (5 bases). V lost 1 base, J lost 2 bases, and 8 bases lay in between. Germline CDR1 reads PRHDT; CDR2 reads FYEKMQ (reference sequence). The CDR3 is 14 amino acids. CDR3 sequence reads: CASSLVGVQETQYF. The CDR3 DNA follows: TGTGCCAGCAGCTTAGTCGGGGTACAAGAGACCCAGTACTTC.

This clonotype has a handful of counts. This sequence joins TRBV5-1 and TRBJ2-3, with D possibly TRBD2 on 6 matching bases. CDR1 and CDR2 (germline): SGHRS, YFSETQ. The CDR3 runs to 14 residues. V shed 4 bases and J shed 0 bases, with 9 bases lying between them. The CDR3 DNA follows: TGCGCCAGCAGCATGGGACTCAGCACAGATACGCAGTATTTT. This translates into CASSMGLSTDTQYF.

The rearrangement joins TRBV12-3 or TRBV12-4 to TRBJ1-5, with unresolved D. The CDR3 loop spans 14 amino acids. V was clipped by 5 bases and J by 2 bases, with 10 bases between them. CDR3 sequence (DNA): TGTGCCAGCAGTATGTCAAGTCGCAATCAGCCCCAGCATTTT. It yields the protein CASSMSSRNQPQHF.